Reported below is one TCR beta chain. The sample originates from a study of blood T cell repertoires in COVID-19. The overall study: Some COVID-19 samples were acute and others convalescent; all came from the United States, Italy and Spain.

The data were produced by immunoSEQ multiplex PCR, yet TCRdb's version contains in-frame clones alone and is incomplete. The sample lists about 340,000 clones; approximately 86% were seen once. Across 20 to 25 US areas, participants ranged in age from about 18 to 90 years. V gave up 2 bases and J gave up 0 bases; unmatched junction bases: 7. Germline V gene data show CDR1 as MNHEY and CDR2 as SVGEGT. The CDR3 contains 17 residues. V gene TRBV6-2 or TRBV6-3 combines with J gene TRBJ2-3, with 8 bases identical to TRBD1. Sequenced: PBMCs or T cells enriched from blood (not recorded which). The sequence came from a woman between 40 and 55 years old with acute COVID-19. The CDR3 bases are TGTGCCAGCAGTTACAGGGGGACAGGAGTTAGCACAGATACGCAGTATTTT. Translation gives CASSYRGTGVSTDTQYF.